The rows below give T cell receptor beta chains drawn from one sample of a study of T cells expressing NK-cell markers. TCRdb re-called the 5' RACE reads and catalogs CDR3 proteins one per entry, DNA excluded. The sample yields some 600,000 distinct CDR3 sequences, of which the top ten take up approximately 3.6%. The sample comprised blood T cells: a sorted CD56 or NKG2C T cell subset, CD4+ or CD8+ T cells, or bulk PBMC T cells (not recorded which). Receptor source: a man between 18 and 29 years old in good health. The CDR3 runs from the conserved cysteine through the conserved F or W.

J gene,V gene,CDR3 protein
TRBJ2-1,TRBV5-1,CASAYSGTLNMGQFF
TRBJ1-5,TRBV12-3/TRBV12-4,CASRGRPGAQHF
TRBJ2-7,TRBV6-5,CASGQGGEQYF
TRBJ2-1,TRBV24-1,CATSDFWNEQFF
TRBJ2-3,TRBV7-2,CASSYPGTQGDTQYF
TRBJ2-7,TRBV7-6,CASSLAPPRQGKNEQYF
TRBJ2-7,TRBV20-1,CSAMGGTPSYEQYF
TRBJ1-1,TRBV7-6,CASSTREGEAFF
TRBJ2-5,TRBV27,CASRSLTSAQETQYF
TRBJ2-1,TRBV12-3/TRBV12-4,CASSTLRGAEQFF
TRBJ1-1,TRBV12-3/TRBV12-4,CASSSSNNGAFF
TRBJ2-2,TRBV5-1,CASSYPGTSGSSSGELFF
TRBJ2-2,TRBV5-1,CASSWDLNAGELFF
TRBJ2-7,TRBV7-2,CASSKPGLQGEQYF
TRBJ2-4,TRBV6-6,CASSFRDPNIQYF
TRBJ2-5,TRBV19,CASSIADIPETQYF